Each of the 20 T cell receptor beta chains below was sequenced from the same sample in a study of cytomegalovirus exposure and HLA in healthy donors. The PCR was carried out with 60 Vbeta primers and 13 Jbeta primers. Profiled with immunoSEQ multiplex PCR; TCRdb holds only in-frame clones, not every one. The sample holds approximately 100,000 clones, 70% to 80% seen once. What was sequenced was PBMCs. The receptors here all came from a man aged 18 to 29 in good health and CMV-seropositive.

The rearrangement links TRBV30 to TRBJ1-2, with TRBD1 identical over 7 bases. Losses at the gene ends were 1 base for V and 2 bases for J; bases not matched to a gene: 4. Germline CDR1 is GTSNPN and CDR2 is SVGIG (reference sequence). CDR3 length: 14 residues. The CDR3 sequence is CAWSGRDRNYGYTF. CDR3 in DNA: TGTGCCTGGAGTGGTCGGGACAGAAACTATGGCTACACCTTC.

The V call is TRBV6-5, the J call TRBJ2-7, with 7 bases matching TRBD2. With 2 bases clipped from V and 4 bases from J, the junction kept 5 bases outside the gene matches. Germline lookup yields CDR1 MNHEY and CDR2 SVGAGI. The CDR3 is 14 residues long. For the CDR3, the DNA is TGTGCCAGCAGTTACCATCAGGGAGGGTACGAGCAGTACTTC. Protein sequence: CASSYHQGGYEQYF.

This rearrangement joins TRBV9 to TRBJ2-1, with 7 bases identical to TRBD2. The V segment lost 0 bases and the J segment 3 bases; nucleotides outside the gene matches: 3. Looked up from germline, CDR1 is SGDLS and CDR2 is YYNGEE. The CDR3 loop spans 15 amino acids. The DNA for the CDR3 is TGTGCCAGCAGCGTAGATCCTAGCGGCTACAATGAGCAGTTCTTC. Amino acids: CASSVDPSGYNEQFF.

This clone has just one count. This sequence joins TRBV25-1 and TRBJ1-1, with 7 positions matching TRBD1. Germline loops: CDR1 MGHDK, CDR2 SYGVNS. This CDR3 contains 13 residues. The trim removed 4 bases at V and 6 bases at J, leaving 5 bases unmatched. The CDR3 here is CASSAGTGAEAFF. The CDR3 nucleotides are TGTGCCAGCAGTGCCGGTACAGGGGCTGAAGCTTTCTTT. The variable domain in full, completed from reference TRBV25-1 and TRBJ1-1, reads EADIYQTPRYLVIGTGKKITLECSQTMGHDKMYWYQQDPGMELHLIHYSYGVNSTEKGDLSSESTVSRIRTEHFPLTLESARPSHTSQYLCASSAGTGAEAFFGQGTRLTVV.

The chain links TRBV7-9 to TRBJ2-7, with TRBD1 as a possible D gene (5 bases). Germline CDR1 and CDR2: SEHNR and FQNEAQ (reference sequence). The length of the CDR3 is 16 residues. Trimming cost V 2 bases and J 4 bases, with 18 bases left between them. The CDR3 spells CASSLNMAAQGYEQYF. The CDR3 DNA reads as TGTGCCAGCAGCTTAAATATGGCCGCCCAGGGTTACGAGCAGTACTTC. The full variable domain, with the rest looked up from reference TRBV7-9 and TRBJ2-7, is DTGVSQNPRHKITKRGQNVTFRCDPISEHNRLYWYRQTLGQGPEFLTYFQNEAQLEKSRLLSDRFSAERPKGSFSTLEIQRTEQGDSAMYLCASSLNMAAQGYEQYFGPGTRLTVT.

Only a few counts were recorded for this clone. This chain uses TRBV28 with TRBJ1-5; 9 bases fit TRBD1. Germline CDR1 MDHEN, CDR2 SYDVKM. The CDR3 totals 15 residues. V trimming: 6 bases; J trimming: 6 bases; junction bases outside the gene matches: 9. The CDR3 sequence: CASRFWTGVSQPQHF. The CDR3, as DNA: TGTGCCAGCAGATTCTGGACAGGGGTAAGTCAGCCCCAGCATTTT.

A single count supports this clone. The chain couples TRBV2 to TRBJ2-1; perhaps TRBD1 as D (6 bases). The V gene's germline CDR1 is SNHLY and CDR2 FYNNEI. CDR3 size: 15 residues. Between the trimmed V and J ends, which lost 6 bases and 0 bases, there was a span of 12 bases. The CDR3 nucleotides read TGTGCCAGCAGCCCCCGGACAGTCTCCTACAATGAGCAGTTCTTC. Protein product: CASSPRTVSYNEQFF.

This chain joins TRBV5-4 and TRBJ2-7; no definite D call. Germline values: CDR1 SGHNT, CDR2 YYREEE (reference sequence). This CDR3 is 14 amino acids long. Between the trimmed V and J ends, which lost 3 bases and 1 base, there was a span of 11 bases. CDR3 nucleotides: TGTGCCAGCAGCTCCCCTAGTGCTTCCTACGAGCAGTACTTC. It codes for CASSSPSASYEQYF.

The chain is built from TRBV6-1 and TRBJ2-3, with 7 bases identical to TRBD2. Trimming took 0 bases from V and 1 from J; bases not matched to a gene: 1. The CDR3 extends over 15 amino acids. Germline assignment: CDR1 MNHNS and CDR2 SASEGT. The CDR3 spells CASSEAAGGTDTQYF. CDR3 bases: TGTGCCAGCAGTGAAGCTGCGGGGGGCACAGATACGCAGTATTTT.

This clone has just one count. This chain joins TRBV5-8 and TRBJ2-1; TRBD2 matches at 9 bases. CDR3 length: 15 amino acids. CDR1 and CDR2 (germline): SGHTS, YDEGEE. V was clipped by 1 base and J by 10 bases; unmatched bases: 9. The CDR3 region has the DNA TGTGCCAGCAGCTTGACGATAGCGGGGGAGGTAGAGCAGTTCTTC. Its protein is CASSLTIAGEVEQFF.

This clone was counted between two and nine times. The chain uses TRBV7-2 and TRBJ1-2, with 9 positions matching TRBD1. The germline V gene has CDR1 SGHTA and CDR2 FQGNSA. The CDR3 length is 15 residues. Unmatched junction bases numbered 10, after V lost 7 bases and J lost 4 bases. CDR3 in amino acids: CASTSFPGQGYGYTF. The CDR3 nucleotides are TGTGCCAGCACGAGTTTCCCGGGACAGGGCTATGGCTACACCTTC.

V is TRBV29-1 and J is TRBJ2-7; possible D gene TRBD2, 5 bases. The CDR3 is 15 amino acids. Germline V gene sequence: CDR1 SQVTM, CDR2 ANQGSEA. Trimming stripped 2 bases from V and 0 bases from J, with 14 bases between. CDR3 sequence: CSVELRGMSSYEQYF. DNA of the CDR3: TGCAGCGTTGAATTACGGGGTATGAGCTCCTACGAGCAGTACTTC.

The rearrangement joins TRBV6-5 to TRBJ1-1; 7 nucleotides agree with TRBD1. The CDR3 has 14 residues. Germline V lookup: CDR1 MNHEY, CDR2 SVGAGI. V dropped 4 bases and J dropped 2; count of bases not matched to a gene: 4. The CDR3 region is CASSLGTANTEAFF. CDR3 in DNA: TGTGCCAGCAGTTTGGGGACAGCAAACACTGAAGCTTTCTTT.

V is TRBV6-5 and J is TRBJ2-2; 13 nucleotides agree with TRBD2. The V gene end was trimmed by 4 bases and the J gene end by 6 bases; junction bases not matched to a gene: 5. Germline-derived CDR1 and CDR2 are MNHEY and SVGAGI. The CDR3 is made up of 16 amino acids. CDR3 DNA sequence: TGTGCCAGCAGTTGGATTACTAGCGGGGGGGCCGGGGAGCTGTTTTTT. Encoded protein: CASSWITSGGAGELFF.

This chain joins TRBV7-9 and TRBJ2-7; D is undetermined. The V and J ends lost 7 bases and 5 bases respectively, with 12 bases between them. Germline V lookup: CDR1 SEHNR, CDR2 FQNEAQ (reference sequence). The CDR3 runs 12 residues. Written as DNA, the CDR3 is TGTGCCAGCACCCCATATGGCCACGAGCAGTACTTC. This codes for CASTPYGHEQYF.

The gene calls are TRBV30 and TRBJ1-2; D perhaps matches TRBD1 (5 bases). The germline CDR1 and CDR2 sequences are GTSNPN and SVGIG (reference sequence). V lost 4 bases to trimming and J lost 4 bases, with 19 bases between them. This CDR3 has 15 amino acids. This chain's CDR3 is CAWTLGIRGTYGYTF. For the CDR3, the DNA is TGTGCCTGGACCCTCGGGATCCGGGGGACCTATGGCTACACCTTC.

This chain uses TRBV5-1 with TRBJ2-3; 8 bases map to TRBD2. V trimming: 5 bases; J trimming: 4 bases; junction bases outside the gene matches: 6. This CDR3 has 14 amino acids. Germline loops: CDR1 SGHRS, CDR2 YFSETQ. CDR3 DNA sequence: TGCGCCAGCAGACCCGGACTAGCACCAGATACGCAGTATTTT. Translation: CASRPGLAPDTQYF.

The CDR3 DNA sequence: TGTGCCAGCAGGGACCTCCCCGGGACTAGCGGTGGTGAGCAGTTCTTC. Amino acids: CASRDLPGTSGGEQFF. The chain is built from TRBV7-8 and TRBJ2-1, with 11 bases identical to TRBD2. This CDR3 is 16 amino acids long. Germline V CDR1 and CDR2: SGHVS, FQNEAQ. V lost 6 bases and J lost 9; bases outside the gene matches: 13.

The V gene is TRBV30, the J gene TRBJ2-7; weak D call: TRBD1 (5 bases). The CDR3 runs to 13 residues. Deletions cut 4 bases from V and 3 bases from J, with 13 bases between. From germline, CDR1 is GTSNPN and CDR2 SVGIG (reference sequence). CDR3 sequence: CAWILGRDYEQYF. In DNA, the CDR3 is TGTGCCTGGATTTTAGGCAGGGACTACGAGCAGTACTTC. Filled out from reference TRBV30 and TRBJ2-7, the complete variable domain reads SQTIHQWPATLVQPVGSPLSLECTVEGTSNPNLYWYRQAAGRGLQLLFYSVGIGQISSEVPQNLSASRPQDRQFILSSKKLLLSDSGFYLCAWILGRDYEQYFGPGTRLTVT.

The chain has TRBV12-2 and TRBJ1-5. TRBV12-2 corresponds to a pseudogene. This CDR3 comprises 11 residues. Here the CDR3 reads CASRFKQPQHF. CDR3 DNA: TGTGCAAGTCGCTTTAAACAGCCCCAGCATTTT.